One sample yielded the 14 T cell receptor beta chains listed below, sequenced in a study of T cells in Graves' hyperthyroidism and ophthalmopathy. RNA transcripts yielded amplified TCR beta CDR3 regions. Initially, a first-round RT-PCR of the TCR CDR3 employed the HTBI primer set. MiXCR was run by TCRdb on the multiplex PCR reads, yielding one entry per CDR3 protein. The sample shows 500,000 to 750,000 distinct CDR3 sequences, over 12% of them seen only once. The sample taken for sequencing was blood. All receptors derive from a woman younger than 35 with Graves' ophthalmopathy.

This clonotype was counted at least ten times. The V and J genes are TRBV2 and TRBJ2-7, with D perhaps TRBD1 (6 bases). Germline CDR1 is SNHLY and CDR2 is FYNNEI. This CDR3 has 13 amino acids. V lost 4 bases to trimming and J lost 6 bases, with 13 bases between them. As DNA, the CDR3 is TGTGCCAGCAGTGTCCAGGGGTCGGGCGAGCAGTACTTC. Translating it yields CASSVQGSGEQYF. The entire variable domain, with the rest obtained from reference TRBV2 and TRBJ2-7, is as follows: EPEVTQTPSHQVTQMGQEVILRCVPISNHLYFYWYRQILGQKVEFLVSFYNNEISEKSEIFDDQFSVERPDGSNFTLKIRSTKLEDSAMYFCASSVQGSGEQYFGPGTRLTVT.

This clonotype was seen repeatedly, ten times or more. The CDR3 DNA follows: TGTGCCAGCAGTGATAGGGCGATCGGGGATGAGCAGTACTTC. Encoded protein: CASSDRAIGDEQYF. The chain recombines TRBV2 with TRBJ2-7; D possibly corresponds to TRBD2 (5 bases). The V gene's germline CDR1 is SNHLY and CDR2 FYNNEI. The CDR3 runs 14 residues. Trimming left V 3 bases short and J 7 bases short, with 16 bases between.

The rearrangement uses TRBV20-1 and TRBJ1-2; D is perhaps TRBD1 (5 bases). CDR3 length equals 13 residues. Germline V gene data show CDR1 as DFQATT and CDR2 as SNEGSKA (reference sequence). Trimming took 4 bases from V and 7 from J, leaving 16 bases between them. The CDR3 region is CSATPGAGPGYTF. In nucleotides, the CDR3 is TGCAGTGCTACACCCGGGGCAGGGCCTGGCTACACCTTC.

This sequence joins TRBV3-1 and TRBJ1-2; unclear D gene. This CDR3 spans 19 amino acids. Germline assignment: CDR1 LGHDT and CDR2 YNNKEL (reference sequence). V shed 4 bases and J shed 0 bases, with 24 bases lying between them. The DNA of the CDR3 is TGTGCCAGCAGCCGGACCCGGACGATAGGATGGTTTTCTAACTATGGCTACACCTTC. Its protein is CASSRTRTIGWFSNYGYTF.

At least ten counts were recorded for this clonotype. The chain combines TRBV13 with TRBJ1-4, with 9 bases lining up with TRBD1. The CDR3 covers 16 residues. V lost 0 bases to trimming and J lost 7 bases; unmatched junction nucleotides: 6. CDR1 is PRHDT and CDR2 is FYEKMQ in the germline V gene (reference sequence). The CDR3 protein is CASSLGNRGQGEKLFF. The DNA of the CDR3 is TGTGCCAGCAGCTTAGGGAACAGGGGGCAAGGTGAAAAACTGTTTTTT.

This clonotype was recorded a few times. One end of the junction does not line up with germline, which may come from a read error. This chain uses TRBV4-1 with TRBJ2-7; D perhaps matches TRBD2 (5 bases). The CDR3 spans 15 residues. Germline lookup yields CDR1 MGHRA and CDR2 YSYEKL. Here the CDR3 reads CAISATMGRSVEQYF. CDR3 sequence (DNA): TGCGCCATCAGCGCCACAATGGGGAGAAGCGTCGAGCAGTACTTC.

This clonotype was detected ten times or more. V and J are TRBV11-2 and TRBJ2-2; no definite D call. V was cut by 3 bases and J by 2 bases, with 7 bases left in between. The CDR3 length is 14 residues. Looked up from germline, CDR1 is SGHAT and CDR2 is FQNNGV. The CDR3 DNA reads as TGTGCCAGCAGCTTGATAACTAACACCGGGGAGCTGTTTTTT. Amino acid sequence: CASSLITNTGELFF.

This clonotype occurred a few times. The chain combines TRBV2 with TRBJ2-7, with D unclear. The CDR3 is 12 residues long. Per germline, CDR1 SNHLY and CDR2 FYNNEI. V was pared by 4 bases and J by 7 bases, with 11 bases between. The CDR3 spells CASSGAEHEQYF. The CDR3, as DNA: TGTGCCAGCAGTGGGGCAGAACATGAGCAGTACTTC.

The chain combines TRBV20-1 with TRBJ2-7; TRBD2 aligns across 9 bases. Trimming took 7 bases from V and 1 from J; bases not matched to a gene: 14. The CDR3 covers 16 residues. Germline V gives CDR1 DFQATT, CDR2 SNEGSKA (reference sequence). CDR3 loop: CSVDAGGPKLSYEQYF. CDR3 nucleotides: TGCAGTGTCGATGCGGGAGGGCCTAAGTTGTCCTACGAGCAGTACTTC.

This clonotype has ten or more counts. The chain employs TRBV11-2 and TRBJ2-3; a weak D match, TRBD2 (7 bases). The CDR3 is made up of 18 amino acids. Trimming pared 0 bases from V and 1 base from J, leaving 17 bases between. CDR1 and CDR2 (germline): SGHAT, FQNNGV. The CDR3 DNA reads TGTGCCAGCAGCTTAGATACGGGGGGCATAAGGGGCACAGATACGCAGTATTTT. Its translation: CASSLDTGGIRGTDTQYF.

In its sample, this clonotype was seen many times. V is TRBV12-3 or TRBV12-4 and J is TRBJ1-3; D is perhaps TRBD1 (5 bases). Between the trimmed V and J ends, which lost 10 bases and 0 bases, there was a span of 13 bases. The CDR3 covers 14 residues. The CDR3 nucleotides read TGTGCCACCGACCTCAGGGTCTCTGGAAACACCATATATTTT. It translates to CATDLRVSGNTIYF.

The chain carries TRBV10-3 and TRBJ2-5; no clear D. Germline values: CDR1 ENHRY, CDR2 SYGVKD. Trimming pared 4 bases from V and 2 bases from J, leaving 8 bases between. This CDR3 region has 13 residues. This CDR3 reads CAISGDAQETQYF. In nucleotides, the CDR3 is TGTGCCATCAGTGGTGACGCACAAGAGACCCAGTACTTC.

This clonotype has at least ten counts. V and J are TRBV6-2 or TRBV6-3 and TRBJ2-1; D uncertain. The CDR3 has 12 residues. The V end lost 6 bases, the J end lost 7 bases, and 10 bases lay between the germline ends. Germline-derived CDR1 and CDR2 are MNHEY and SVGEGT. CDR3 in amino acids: CASSLGWNEQFF. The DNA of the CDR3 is TGTGCCAGCAGCTTAGGGTGGAATGAGCAGTTCTTC.

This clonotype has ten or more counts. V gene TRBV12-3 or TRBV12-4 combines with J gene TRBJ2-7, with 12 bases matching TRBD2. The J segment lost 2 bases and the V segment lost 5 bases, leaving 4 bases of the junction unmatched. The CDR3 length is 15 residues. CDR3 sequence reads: CASSLTSGGTYEQYF. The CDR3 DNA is TGTGCCAGCAGTCTGACTAGCGGGGGTACCTACGAGCAGTACTTC.